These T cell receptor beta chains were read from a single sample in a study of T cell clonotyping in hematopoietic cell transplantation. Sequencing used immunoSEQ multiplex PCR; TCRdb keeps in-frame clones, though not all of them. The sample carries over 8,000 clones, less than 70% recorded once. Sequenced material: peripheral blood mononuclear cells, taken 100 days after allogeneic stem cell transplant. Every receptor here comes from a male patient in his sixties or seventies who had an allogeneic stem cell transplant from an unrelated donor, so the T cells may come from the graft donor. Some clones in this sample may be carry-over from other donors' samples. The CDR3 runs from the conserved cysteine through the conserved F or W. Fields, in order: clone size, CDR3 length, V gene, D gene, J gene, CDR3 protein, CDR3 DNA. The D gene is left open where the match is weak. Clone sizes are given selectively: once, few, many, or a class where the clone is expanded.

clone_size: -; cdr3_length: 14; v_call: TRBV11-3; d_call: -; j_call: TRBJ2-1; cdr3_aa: CASSFDRLGNEQFF; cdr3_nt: TGTGCCAGCAGCTTCGACCGACTGGGCAATGAGCAGTTCTTC
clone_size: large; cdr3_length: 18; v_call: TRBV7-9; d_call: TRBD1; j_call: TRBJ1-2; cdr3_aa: CASSSSGTGSSGNYGYTF; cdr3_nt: TGTGCCAGCAGTTCCTCCGGGACAGGGTCTTCAGGGAACTATGGCTACACCTTC
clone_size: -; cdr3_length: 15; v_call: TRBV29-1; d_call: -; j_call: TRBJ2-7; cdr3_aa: CSVDPADGKFYEQYF; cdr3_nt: TGCAGCGTCGATCCCGCCGACGGGAAGTTCTACGAGCAGTACTTC
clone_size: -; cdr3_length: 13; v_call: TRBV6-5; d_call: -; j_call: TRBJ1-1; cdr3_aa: CASSYGTNTEAFF; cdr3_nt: TGTGCCAGCAGTTACGGTACGAACACTGAAGCTTTCTTT
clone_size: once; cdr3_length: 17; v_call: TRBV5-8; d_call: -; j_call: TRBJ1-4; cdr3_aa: CASSLGTGGYYGEKLFF; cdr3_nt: TGTGCCAGCAGCCTTGGTACCGGGGGTTACTATGGTGAAAAACTGTTTTTT
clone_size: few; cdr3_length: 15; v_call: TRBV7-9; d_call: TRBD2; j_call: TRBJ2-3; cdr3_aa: CASSSLAGGADTQYF; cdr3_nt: TGTGCCAGCAGCTCTCTAGCGGGAGGAGCAGATACGCAGTATTTT
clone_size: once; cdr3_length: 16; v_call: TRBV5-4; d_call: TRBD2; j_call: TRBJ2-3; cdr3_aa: CASSSFAGGGGDTQYF; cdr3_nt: TGTGCCAGCAGCAGCTTTGCGGGAGGGGGGGGAGATACGCAGTATTTT
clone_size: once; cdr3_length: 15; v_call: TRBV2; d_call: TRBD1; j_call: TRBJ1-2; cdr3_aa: CASSEVLGQGGGYTF; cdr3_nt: TGTGCCAGCAGTGAAGTCCTTGGACAGGGCGGCGGCTACACCTTC
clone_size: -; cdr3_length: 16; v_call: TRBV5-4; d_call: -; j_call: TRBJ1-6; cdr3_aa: CASSASRGLDNSPLHF; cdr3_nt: TGTGCCAGCAGCGCATCAAGGGGTCTGGATAATTCACCCCTCCACTTT
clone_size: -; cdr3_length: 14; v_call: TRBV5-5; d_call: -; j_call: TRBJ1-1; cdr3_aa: CASSLQRMNTEAFF; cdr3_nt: TGTGCCAGCAGCTTGCAGAGAATGAACACTGAAGCTTTCTTT
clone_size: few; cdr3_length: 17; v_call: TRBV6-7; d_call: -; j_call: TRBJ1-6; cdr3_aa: CASSYSTGKRVNSPLHF; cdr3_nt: TGTGCCAGCAGTTACTCGACCGGAAAAAGGGTGAATTCACCCCTCCACTTT
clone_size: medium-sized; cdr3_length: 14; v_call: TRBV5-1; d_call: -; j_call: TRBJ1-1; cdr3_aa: CASSLDSLGTEAFF; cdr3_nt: TGCGCCAGCAGCTTGGACTCATTGGGCACTGAAGCTTTCTTT
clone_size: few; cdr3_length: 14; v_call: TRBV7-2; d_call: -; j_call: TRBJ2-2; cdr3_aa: CASSPDKGTGELFF; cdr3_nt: TGTGCCAGCAGCCCCGACAAAGGGACCGGGGAGCTGTTTTTT
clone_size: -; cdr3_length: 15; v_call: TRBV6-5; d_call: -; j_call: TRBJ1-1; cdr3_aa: CASSNLQRGGTEAFF; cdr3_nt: TGTGCCAGCAGTAATTTACAAAGGGGCGGGACTGAAGCTTTCTTT
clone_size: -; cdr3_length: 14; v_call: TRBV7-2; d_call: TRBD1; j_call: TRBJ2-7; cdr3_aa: CASSPPGQSYEQYF; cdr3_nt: TGTGCCAGCAGCCCTCCGGGACAGTCCTACGAGCAGTACTTC
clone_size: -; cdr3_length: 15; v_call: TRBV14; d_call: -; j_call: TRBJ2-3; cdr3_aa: CASSQDRWRTDTQYF; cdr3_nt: TGTGCCAGCAGCCAAGATCGTTGGCGCACAGATACGCAGTATTTT
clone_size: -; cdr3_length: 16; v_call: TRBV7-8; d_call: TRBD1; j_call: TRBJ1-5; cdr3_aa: CASSLGQGANNQPQHF; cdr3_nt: TGTGCCAGCAGCTTAGGACAGGGGGCGAACAATCAGCCCCAGCATTTT
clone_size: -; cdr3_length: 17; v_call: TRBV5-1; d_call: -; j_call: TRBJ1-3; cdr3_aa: CASSFQTASPSFSTIYF; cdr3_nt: TGCGCCAGCAGCTTTCAGACGGCCTCCCCTTCGTTTAGCACCATATATTTT
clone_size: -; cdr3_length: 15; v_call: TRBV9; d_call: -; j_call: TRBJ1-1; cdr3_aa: CASSVDQNMNTEAFF; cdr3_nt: TGTGCCAGCAGCGTAGATCAAAATATGAACACTGAAGCTTTCTTT
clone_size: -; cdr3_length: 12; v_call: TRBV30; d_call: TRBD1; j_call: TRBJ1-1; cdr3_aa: CAWRDTDRAAFF; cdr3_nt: TGTGCCTGGAGGGATACGGACAGGGCGGCTTTCTTT
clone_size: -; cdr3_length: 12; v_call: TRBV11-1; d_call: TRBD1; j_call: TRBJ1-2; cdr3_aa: CASSRTGYGYTF; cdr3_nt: TGTGCCAGCAGCCGGACAGGGTATGGCTACACCTTC
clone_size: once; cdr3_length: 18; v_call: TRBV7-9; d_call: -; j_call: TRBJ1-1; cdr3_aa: CASSLARTIRGMNTEAFF; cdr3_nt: TGTGCCAGCAGCTTAGCCCGGACTATCCGGGGCATGAACACTGAAGCTTTCTTT
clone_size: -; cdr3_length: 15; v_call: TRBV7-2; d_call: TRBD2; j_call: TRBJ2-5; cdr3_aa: CASSPQGLAAETQYF; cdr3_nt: TGTGCCAGCAGCCCCCAGGGACTAGCGGCAGAGACCCAGTACTTC
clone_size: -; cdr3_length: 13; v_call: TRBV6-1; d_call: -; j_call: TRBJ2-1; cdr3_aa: CASLSPVYNEQFF; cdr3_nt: TGTGCCAGCTTATCTCCAGTCTACAATGAGCAGTTCTTC
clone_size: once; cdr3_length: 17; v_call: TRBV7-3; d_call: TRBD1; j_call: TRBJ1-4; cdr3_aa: CASSEGQGVFANEKLFF; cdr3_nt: TGTGCCAGCAGCGAAGGACAGGGGGTATTCGCTAATGAAAAACTGTTTTTT
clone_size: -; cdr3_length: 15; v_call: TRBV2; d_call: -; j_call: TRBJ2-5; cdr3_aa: CASSVARGYQETQYF; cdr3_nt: TGTGCCAGCAGTGTGGCCAGGGGATACCAAGAGACCCAGTACTTC
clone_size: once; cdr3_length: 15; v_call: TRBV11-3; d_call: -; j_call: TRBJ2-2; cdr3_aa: CASSLTGGETGELFF; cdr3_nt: TGTGCCAGCAGTCTTACAGGGGGGGAAACCGGGGAGCTGTTTTTT
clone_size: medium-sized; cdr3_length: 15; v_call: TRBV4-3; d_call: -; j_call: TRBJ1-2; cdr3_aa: CASSQDGAINYGYTF; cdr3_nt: TGCGCCAGCAGCCAAGACGGGGCTATTAACTATGGCTACACCTTC
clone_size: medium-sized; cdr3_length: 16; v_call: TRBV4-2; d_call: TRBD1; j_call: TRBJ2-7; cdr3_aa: CASSQDATGGRYEQYF; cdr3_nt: TGTGCCAGCAGCCAAGATGCGACAGGGGGACGGTACGAGCAGTACTTC
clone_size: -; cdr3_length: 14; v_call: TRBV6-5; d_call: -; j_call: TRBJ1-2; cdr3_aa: CASSARGGSYGYTF; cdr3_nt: TGTGCCAGCAGTGCCCGGGGGGGAAGCTATGGCTACACCTTC
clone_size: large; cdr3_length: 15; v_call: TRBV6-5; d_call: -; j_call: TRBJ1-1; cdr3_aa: CASSYFPGRGNEAFF; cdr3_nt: TGTGCCAGCAGTTATTTTCCGGGAAGGGGTAATGAAGCTTTCTTT
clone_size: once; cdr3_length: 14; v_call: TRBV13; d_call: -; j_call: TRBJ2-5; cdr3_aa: CASTPGTWEETQYF; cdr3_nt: TGTGCCAGCACCCCCGGGACCTGGGAAGAGACCCAGTACTTC
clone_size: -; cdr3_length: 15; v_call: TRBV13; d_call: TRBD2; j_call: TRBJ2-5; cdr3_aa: CASSLRRGGHGTQYF; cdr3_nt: TGTGCCAGCAGCTTGAGGCGGGGGGGCCATGGGACCCAGTACTTC
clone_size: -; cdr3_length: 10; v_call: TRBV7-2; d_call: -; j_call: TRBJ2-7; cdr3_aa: CASGAYEQYF; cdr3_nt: TGTGCCAGCGGAGCCTACGAGCAGTACTTC
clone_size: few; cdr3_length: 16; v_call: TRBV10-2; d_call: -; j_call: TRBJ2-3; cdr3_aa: CASSDRGGAETDTQYF; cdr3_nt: TGCGCCAGCAGTGACCGAGGGGGGGCCGAAACAGATACGCAGTATTTT